Listed below are T cell receptor beta chains from one sample, sequenced in a study of OX40 agonist ivuxolimab in advanced cancers. Libraries were prepared by immunoSEQ multiplex PCR; TCRdb keeps only in-frame clonotypes and omits some of them. The table records about 77,000 clones, 65% to 85% of them present only once. The sequencing here drew on CD4+ or CD8+ T cells sorted from blood, taken in a trial of the OX40 agonist ivuxolimab. These receptors were collected from an adult with an advanced solid tumor such as melanoma, head and neck, liver or kidney cancer. CDR3s include the opening cysteine and the closing phenylalanine or tryptophan. A D gene is named only where the DNA matches it firmly. Rows give clone size only sometimes, using once, few, many, or a class for an expanded clone.

V: TRBV18; J: TRBJ2-7; size: .; D: TRBD1; DNA: TGTGCCAGCTCACCGTCAGGACAGGGGGGATCCGAGCAGTACTTC; CDR3: CASSPSGQGGSEQYF
V: TRBV13; J: TRBJ2-5; size: .; D: TRBD2; DNA: TGTGCCAGCAGCTCTAGCGGGAGAGGGGAGACCCAGTACTTC; CDR3: CASSSSGRGETQYF
V: TRBV7-3; J: TRBJ2-3; size: .; D: TRBD1; DNA: TGTGCCAGCAGCTCGTTCGGACAGGGTGGCACAGATACGCAGTATTTT; CDR3: CASSSFGQGGTDTQYF
V: TRBV4-2; J: TRBJ1-3; size: .; D: TRBD1; DNA: TGTGCCAGCAGCCATTCGGACAGGTACTCTGGAAACACCATATATTTT; CDR3: CASSHSDRYSGNTIYF
V: TRBV28; J: TRBJ2-7; size: .; D: TRBD1; DNA: TGTGCCAGCAGTCGGGGACAGTTGGTTTACGAGCAGTACTTC; CDR3: CASSRGQLVYEQYF
V: TRBV7-8; J: TRBJ1-4; size: .; D: .; DNA: TGTGCCAGCAGCCGGGCGGGAAATGAAAAACTGTTTTTT; CDR3: CASSRAGNEKLFF
V: TRBV7-2; J: TRBJ2-1; size: once; D: .; DNA: TGTGCCAGCAGCTTAAGTCTGGGCCAAAATGAGCAGTTCTTC; CDR3: CASSLSLGQNEQFF
V: TRBV21-1; J: TRBJ2-7; size: few; D: .; DNA: TGTGCCGGACAGAGACCCCCCAGCTACGAGCAGTACTTC; CDR3: CAGQRPPSYEQYF
V: TRBV4-3; J: TRBJ2-3; size: .; D: .; DNA: TGCGCCAGCAGCCAAGGCGATACAGCGGGTTACACAGATACGCAGTATTTT; CDR3: CASSQGDTAGYTDTQYF
V: TRBV11-3; J: TRBJ2-2; size: .; D: .; DNA: TGTGCCAGCAGCTCCTCCGGGAGGAACACCGGGGAGCTGTTTTTT; CDR3: CASSSSGRNTGELFF
V: TRBV19; J: TRBJ1-4; size: .; D: .; DNA: TGTGCCAGTAGTCCCCGACAGACAGAAAAACTGTTTTTT; CDR3: CASSPRQTEKLFF
V: TRBV27; J: TRBJ1-2; size: few; D: .; DNA: TGTGCCAGCAGTTTACGACGGCACTATGGCTACACCTTC; CDR3: CASSLRRHYGYTF
V: TRBV5-1; J: TRBJ1-2; size: .; D: TRBD1; DNA: TGCGCCAGCAGCTATGGGACAGCATATGGCTACACCTTC; CDR3: CASSYGTAYGYTF
V: TRBV10-1; J: TRBJ2-7; size: .; D: TRBD2; DNA: TGCGCCAGCAGCTCGGCGGGGGGGGACGAGCAGTACTTC; CDR3: CASSSAGGDEQYF
V: TRBV5-4; J: TRBJ2-1; size: .; D: .; DNA: TGTGCCAGCAGCCAGCAGACTGAGCAGTTCTTC; CDR3: CASSQQTEQFF
V: TRBV28; J: TRBJ1-3; size: .; D: TRBD1; DNA: TGTGCCAGCAGTTCCCTGGGACAGGGGTCAGGAAACACCATATATTTT; CDR3: CASSSLGQGSGNTIYF
V: TRBV28; J: TRBJ1-4; size: once; D: .; DNA: TGTGCCAGCAGTTCCGGGGACGTTAATGAAAAACTGTTTTTT; CDR3: CASSSGDVNEKLFF
V: TRBV18; J: TRBJ1-3; size: once; D: .; DNA: TGTGCCAGCTCACCACCGGTCGGAGGGTTGCGAAACACCATATATTTT; CDR3: CASSPPVGGLRNTIYF
V: TRBV5-8; J: TRBJ2-3; size: .; D: .; DNA: TGTGCCAGCTCGAAAGATACGCAGTATTTT; CDR3: CASSKDTQYF
V: TRBV11-3; J: TRBJ2-1; size: .; D: TRBD2; DNA: TGTGCCAGCAGCTTAGACGGGAGGGCAGGCAATGAGCAGTTCTTC; CDR3: CASSLDGRAGNEQFF
V: TRBV11-2; J: TRBJ1-4; size: .; D: TRBD1; DNA: TGTGCCAGCAGCTTCAGTCTGGGACAGGGGCATGAAAAACTGTTTTTT; CDR3: CASSFSLGQGHEKLFF
V: TRBV19; J: TRBJ1-2; size: .; D: TRBD1; DNA: TGTGCCAGTAGATTGGACAGGGGTTATGGCTACACCTTC; CDR3: CASRLDRGYGYTF
V: TRBV5-4; J: TRBJ1-1; size: .; D: TRBD1; DNA: TGTGCCAGCAGCACAGAACCCAGGGGGTTCGGTAAAGCTTTCTTT; CDR3: CASSTEPRGFGKAFF
V: TRBV11-1; J: TRBJ2-3; size: .; D: TRBD2; DNA: TGTGCCAGCAGCGTAACTAGCGGGGGGGCCGCAAGCACAGATACGCAGTATTTT; CDR3: CASSVTSGGAASTDTQYF
V: TRBV28; J: TRBJ2-1; size: .; D: TRBD1; DNA: TGTGCCAGCAGTTCCGGGACAGGAGATTACAATGAGCAGTTCTTC; CDR3: CASSSGTGDYNEQFF
V: TRBV2; J: TRBJ1-5; size: .; D: .; DNA: TGTGCCAGCACGGTCGAGGTCAATCAGCCCCAGCATTTT; CDR3: CASTVEVNQPQHF
V: TRBV30; J: TRBJ2-7; size: .; D: TRBD1; DNA: TGTGCCTGTAAAGGGGGCAGGGTAAGCTCCTACGAGCAGTACTTC; CDR3: CACKGGRVSSYEQYF
V: TRBV27; J: TRBJ1-2; size: .; D: .; DNA: TGTGCCAGCAGTTTAACGGGGATTAACTATGGCTACACCTTC; CDR3: CASSLTGINYGYTF
V: TRBV11-2; J: TRBJ1-1; size: .; D: .; DNA: TGTGCCAGCAGCTTAGAACAGGGTGGAGGTGAAGCTTTCTTT; CDR3: CASSLEQGGGEAFF
V: TRBV6-5; J: TRBJ1-2; size: .; D: .; DNA: TGTGCCAGCAGCTTCCAGGGAGGTCGCGGCTACACCTTC; CDR3: CASSFQGGRGYTF
V: TRBV5-6; J: TRBJ2-5; size: once; D: .; DNA: TGTGCCAGCAGCTTGGTCGCGGGGGCGCACCAAGAGACCCAGTACTTC; CDR3: CASSLVAGAHQETQYF
V: TRBV19; J: TRBJ2-7; size: .; D: .; DNA: TGTGCCAGTAGGGAAACGGTAGGCTACGAGCAGTACTTC; CDR3: CASRETVGYEQYF
V: TRBV10-2; J: TRBJ2-7; size: once; D: TRBD2; DNA: TGCGCCAGCCTGACTAGCGGGAGACGTGAGCAGTACTTC; CDR3: CASLTSGRREQYF
V: TRBV9; J: TRBJ1-2; size: .; D: .; DNA: TGTGCCAGCAGCGTTTCGACCGATTCAAGCGGCTACACCTTC; CDR3: CASSVSTDSSGYTF
V: TRBV5-4; J: TRBJ2-5; size: .; D: .; DNA: TGTGCCAGCAGCTTGCGGGATGAAGAGACCCAGTACTTC; CDR3: CASSLRDEETQYF
V: TRBV28; J: TRBJ1-2; size: .; D: .; DNA: TGTGCCAGCAGATCAGGGGCTGCGTCTAGGGGCTACACCTTC; CDR3: CASRSGAASRGYTF
V: TRBV2; J: TRBJ1-1; size: once; D: .; DNA: TGTGCCAGCAAGGAGAGAGGATGGAACACTGAAGCTTTCTTT; CDR3: CASKERGWNTEAFF
V: TRBV4-2; J: TRBJ1-2; size: .; D: .; DNA: TGTGCCAGCAGCCAAGCAGTCTATGGCTACACCTTC; CDR3: CASSQAVYGYTF
V: TRBV5-1; J: TRBJ2-5; size: few; D: TRBD2; DNA: TGCGCCAGCAAGGAGGGCGGGGGGACCTTTAAAGAGACCCAGTACTTC; CDR3: CASKEGGGTFKETQYF
V: TRBV5-1; J: TRBJ1-5; size: .; D: .; DNA: TGCGCCAGCAGCCTACAGGGAAATAGCAATCAGCCCCAGCATTTT; CDR3: CASSLQGNSNQPQHF
V: TRBV7-2; J: TRBJ2-3; size: .; D: .; DNA: TGTGCCAGCAGCTTAGATCCAAGTTCGGATACGCAGTATTTT; CDR3: CASSLDPSSDTQYF
V: TRBV5-5; J: TRBJ1-2; size: .; D: .; DNA: TGTGCCAGCAGCTTGGACATAGCCTATGGCTACACCTTC; CDR3: CASSLDIAYGYTF
V: TRBV6-6; J: TRBJ2-7; size: .; D: TRBD1; DNA: TGTGCCAGCAGTGGGGGACAGGAGAGCTCCTACGAGCAGTACTTC; CDR3: CASSGGQESSYEQYF
V: TRBV6-6; J: TRBJ1-5; size: .; D: .; DNA: TGTGCCAGCAGGGAGGGCGGGCAGCCCCAGCATTTT; CDR3: CASREGGQPQHF
V: TRBV10-3; J: TRBJ2-7; size: .; D: TRBD1; DNA: TGTGCCATCAAGGAGGGACAGGGGGCCGTCTACGAGCAGTACTTC; CDR3: CAIKEGQGAVYEQYF
V: TRBV4-1; J: TRBJ2-3; size: .; D: .; DNA: TGCGCCAGCAGGGGAGACTATAGCACAGATACGCAGTATTTT; CDR3: CASRGDYSTDTQYF
V: TRBV7-9; J: TRBJ1-2; size: .; D: TRBD1; DNA: TGTGCCAGCACCTGGACAGGGGTAGGGGAGGGCTACACCTTC; CDR3: CASTWTGVGEGYTF
V: TRBV6-1; J: TRBJ1-5; size: .; D: .; DNA: TGTGCCAGCAACCCACAGGGCGGGCAGCCCCAGCATTTT; CDR3: CASNPQGGQPQHF
V: TRBV7-9; J: TRBJ1-1; size: .; D: .; DNA: TGTGCCAGCAGCCGTAGGACTGAAGCTTTCTTT; CDR3: CASSRRTEAFF
V: TRBV18; J: TRBJ2-7; size: .; D: .; DNA: TGTGCCAGCTCACCGAGACAGGACGAGCAGTACTTC; CDR3: CASSPRQDEQYF
V: TRBV30; J: TRBJ1-4; size: once; D: .; DNA: TGTGCCTGGAGTTTTCTGCGGGAAAAACTGTTTTTT; CDR3: CAWSFLREKLFF
V: TRBV7-2; J: TRBJ2-4; size: .; D: .; DNA: TGTGCCAGCAGCTTACTTGCAGCGGGTGCCAAAAACATTCAGTACTTC; CDR3: CASSLLAAGAKNIQYF
V: TRBV5-1; J: TRBJ1-1; size: .; D: .; DNA: TGCGCCAGCTCCGCATCGGCCCTCCAAGGCACTGAAGCTTTCTTT; CDR3: CASSASALQGTEAFF
V: TRBV19; J: TRBJ1-2; size: .; D: .; DNA: TGTGCCAGTAGTATAGTTGCCCGGGACAAGAGAGGCTACACCTTC; CDR3: CASSIVARDKRGYTF
V: TRBV7-8; J: TRBJ1-1; size: .; D: TRBD1; DNA: TGTGCCAGCAGCTCGGACAGGGGAAAGACTGAAGCTTTCTTT; CDR3: CASSSDRGKTEAFF
V: TRBV18; J: TRBJ1-1; size: .; D: .; DNA: TGTGCCAGCTCATCAGGTGGGGACACTGAAGCTTTCTTT; CDR3: CASSSGGDTEAFF
V: TRBV30; J: TRBJ2-1; size: once; D: .; DNA: TGTGCCTGGAACGAGGGCCCCCAAGTTTACAATGAGCAGTTCTTC; CDR3: CAWNEGPQVYNEQFF
V: TRBV11-3; J: TRBJ2-5; size: .; D: .; DNA: TGTGCCAGCAGCTTCGAGACAGGCCCAAGAACCCAGTACTTC; CDR3: CASSFETGPRTQYF
V: TRBV7-2; J: TRBJ1-2; size: .; D: TRBD1; DNA: TGTGCCAGCAGCTTAGGGGACAGGGTGGGCTACACCTTC; CDR3: CASSLGDRVGYTF